This record concerns one T cell receptor beta chain sequence. This CDR3 is 17 amino acids long. The trim removed 0 bases at V and 12 bases at J, leaving 14 bases unmatched. In germline, CDR1 is MGHDK, CDR2 SYGVNS. Assay used: immunoSEQ multiplex PCR; TCRdb lists only in-frame clones, some missing. The sample contains approximately 340,000 clones, 85% of which appear only once. As to treatment: around 19 received Ad26.COV2.S at low or high dose, single or two shots; five or six received placebo; per-sample allocation not given. Collection of samples fell on day 63 after the first vaccine or placebo injection. This sample is drawn from a study of Ad26.COV2.S vaccination and SARS-CoV-2 variants. Study in general: Intramuscularly, Ad26.COV2.S was given either once or twice, 56 days apart.

The chain has TRBV25-1 and TRBJ1-4; TRBD1 matches at 9 bases. The receptor comes from a person aged 18-60 years who received the Ad26.COV2.S COVID-19 vaccine or a placebo. Sequenced here: peripheral blood, sampled in a trial of Ad26.COV2.S vaccine versus placebo. The DNA for the CDR3 is TGTGCCAGCAGTGAATATGAAGTGGGACAGGGTGGAAGGGAACTGTTTTTT. Encoded protein: CASSEYEVGQGGRELFF.